This T cell receptor beta chain was identified during a study of cytomegalovirus exposure and HLA in healthy donors. When sampled, the donors appeared nominally healthy, though they likely had unrecorded immune exposures. Study-wide results and caveats: Researchers reported in a later analysis that common viral pathogens appeared linked to several top clusters.

For this clone: The antigen is not known.

The CDR3 has 14 residues. After removal of 5 bases from V and 6 bases from J, the junction contained 7 bases not matched to a gene. CDR1 is SGHVS, CDR2 FQNEAQ, per germline. The study ran its PCR with 60 Vbeta and 13 Jbeta primers. Clones were sequenced by immunoSEQ multiplex PCR, and TCRdb holds only the in-frame ones, with some missing. This table holds around 150,000 clones, less than 80% found once. Source material: PBMCs. The rearrangement joins TRBV7-8 to TRBJ2-7; 10 nucleotides match TRBD1. The clonotype comes from a man aged 50 to 60 in good health and CMV-seropositive. This CDR3 reads CASSPRDRGPEQYF. The CDR3 region has the DNA TGTGCCAGCAGCCCTCGGGACAGGGGACCCGAGCAGTACTTC. The whole variable domain, filled in from reference TRBV7-8 and TRBJ2-7, reads GAGVSQSPRYKVAKRGQDVALRCDPISGHVSLFWYQQALGQGPEFLTYFQNEAQLDKSGLPSDRFFAERPEGSVSTLKIQRTQQEDSAVYLCASSPRDRGPEQYFGPGTRLTVT.